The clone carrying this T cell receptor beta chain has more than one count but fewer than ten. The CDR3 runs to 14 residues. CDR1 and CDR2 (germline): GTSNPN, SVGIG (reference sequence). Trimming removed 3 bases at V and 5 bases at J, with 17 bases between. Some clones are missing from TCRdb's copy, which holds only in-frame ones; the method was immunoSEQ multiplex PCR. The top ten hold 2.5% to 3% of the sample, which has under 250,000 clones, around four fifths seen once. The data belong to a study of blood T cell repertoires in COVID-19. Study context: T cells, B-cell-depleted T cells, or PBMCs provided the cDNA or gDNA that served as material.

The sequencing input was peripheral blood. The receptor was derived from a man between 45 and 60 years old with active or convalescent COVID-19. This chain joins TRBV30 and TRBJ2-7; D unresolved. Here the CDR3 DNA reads TGTGCCTGGAGCGCCGATGACTCGCACCACGAGCAGTACTTC. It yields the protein CAWSADDSHHEQYF.